This TCR beta chain is drawn from a study of response to subunit inactivated influenza vaccine. Study-level results: Authors suggested few new T cells are recruited by each seasonal influenza vaccination.

Losses at the gene ends were 6 bases for V and 16 bases for J; bases not matched to a gene: 9. This CDR3 has 12 amino acids. Each CDR3 protein gets one entry after TCRdb re-called the RT-PCR reads with MiXCR. The sample gives about 520,000 distinct CDR3 sequences, 6% to 9% of which show up once; about an eighth is in the top ten. This clonotype was recorded only once. Its antigen is unknown. This TCR was recovered from a man between 50 and 69 years old who received an inactivated influenza vaccine. This specimen consisted of PBMCs from blood, obtained around 25 months after vaccination. The chain carries TRBV12-3 or TRBV12-4 and TRBJ2-1; 10 nucleotides line up with TRBD2. This chain's CDR3 is CASSSSGGACFF. CDR3 sequence (DNA): TGTGCCAGCAGCTCGAGCGGGGGGGCTTGCTTCTTC.